These 12 T cell receptor beta chains were all obtained from the same sample, sequenced in a study of T cell responses to AZD1222 COVID-19 vaccine (dated by TCRdb to the early 2020s). Taken with the paper, the label for time point translates to: baseline before first vaccination. Library generation was performed with the immunoSEQ multiplex PCR assay. TCRdb mirrors the immuneACCESS table, restricted to in-frame sequences. Some clones are absent from its copies; in checked studies, under half trace to an unresolved V gene, and the reason for the others is unknown. Within this sample are about 83,000 clones, with 80% to 90% of them counted one time only. 30% to 35% of the sample comes from the top ten. The sample here was peripheral blood, taken on day 0 of AZD1222 vaccination. The receptors shown here come from an adult in good health.

The CDR3 bases are TGTGCCAGCAGCTTGGTGGGGACTTCACAAGAGACCCAGTACTTC. It is translated as CASSLVGTSQETQYF. The gene calls are TRBV5-4 and TRBJ2-5; D is possibly TRBD2 (6 bases). Germline CDR1 SGHNT, CDR2 YYREEE (reference sequence). The CDR3 contains 15 residues. The V and J ends lost 0 bases and 2 bases respectively, with 11 bases between them.

This rearrangement joins TRBV28 to TRBJ2-1; no firm D call. Germline CDR1 and CDR2: MDHEN and SYDVKM. Trimming left V 3 bases short and J 0 bases short, with 9 bases between. This CDR3 comprises 15 residues. The CDR3 loop reads CASSLAPSSYNEQFF. CDR3 in DNA: TGTGCCAGCAGTTTGGCACCTAGCTCCTACAATGAGCAGTTCTTC. The whole variable domain, filled in from reference TRBV28 and TRBJ2-1, reads DVKVTQSSRYLVKRTGEKVFLECVQDMDHENMFWYRQDPGLGLRLIYFSYDVKMKEKGDIPEGYSVSREKKERFSLILESASTNQTSMYLCASSLAPSSYNEQFFGPGTRLTVL.

The chain couples TRBV24-1 to TRBJ2-4, with 8 bases aligning to TRBD2. The germline V gene has CDR1 KGHDR and CDR2 SFDVKD. This CDR3 comprises 17 residues. J gave up 0 bases and V 7 bases, and 10 bases lay outside the gene matches. CDR3 sequence reads: CATSPAGGTEAKNIQYF. The CDR3 coding sequence is TGTGCCACCAGCCCCGCGGGGGGCACTGAAGCCAAAAACATTCAGTACTTC.

This chain links TRBV7-3 with TRBJ1-2; D is unresolved. The V end lost 1 base, the J end lost 4 bases, and 7 bases lay between the germline ends. The germline V gene encodes CDR1 SGHTA and CDR2 FQGTGA. The CDR3 loop spans 13 amino acids. The CDR3 protein is CASSLNPRYGYTF. In DNA form, the CDR3 reads TGTGCCAGCAGCTTAAACCCCCGCTATGGCTACACCTTC.

As to this clone: The CDR3 carries no conserved terminal phenylalanine or tryptophan, so it likely arises from a read error. Because the CDR3's place on the DNA is in doubt, the DNA is left out and the CDR3 is given as listed by TCRdb. The chain has TRBV5-5 and TRBJ2-7. Per germline, CDR1 SGHKS and CDR2 YYEKEE (reference sequence). Inclusive of both ends, the CDR3 amounts to 8 amino acids. The CDR3 loop reads CASSPKGS.

The chain has TRBV24-1 and TRBJ2-6; D call uncertain. Trimming removed 6 bases from V and 2 bases from J, with 7 bases in between. The CDR3 loop spans 14 amino acids. Germline V gene lookup returns CDR1 KGHDR and CDR2 SFDVKD. CDR3 loop: CATSPRTGANVLTF. CDR3 nucleotides: TGTGCCACCAGTCCACGAACTGGGGCCAACGTCCTGACTTTC.

The J gene is TRBJ2-5, the V gene TRBV28, with 8 bases identical to TRBD1. Per germline, CDR1 MDHEN and CDR2 SYDVKM. With V trimmed by 5 bases and J by 1 base, 6 bases remained unmatched. The CDR3 has 15 amino acids. CDR3 in amino acids: CASSSQGAPQETQYF. The CDR3 nucleotides are TGTGCCAGCAGTAGTCAGGGGGCCCCCCAAGAGACCCAGTACTTC.

The CDR3 bases are TGTGCCAGCAGCCGAAATCTATTCGGGGGCGGCTACGAGCAGTACTTC. This sequence encodes CASSRNLFGGGYEQYF. This chain links TRBV3-1 (or the pseudogene TRBV3-2) with TRBJ2-7; TRBD1 or TRBD2 may be the D gene (6 bases each). CDR3 length equals 16 residues. CDR1 and CDR2 (germline): LGHDT, YNNKEL (reference sequence). V was shortened by 4 bases and J by 3 bases, with 19 bases between the two germline ends.

The chain combines TRBV11-2 with TRBJ2-2; 7 bases fit TRBD2. CDR1 SGHAT and CDR2 FQNNGV come from the germline V gene. The CDR3 loop spans 17 amino acids. V trimming: 1 base; J trimming: 4 bases; junction bases outside the gene matches: 9. The CDR3 nucleotides read TGTGCCAGCAGCTTAGGTTTACGGGAGGCGGGCACCGGGGAGCTGTTTTTT. It encodes CASSLGLREAGTGELFF.

This chain joins TRBV21-1 and TRBJ2-5; the table's D call, TRBD1, has no DNA check behind it. TRBV21-1 is classified as a pseudogene. The CDR3 runs 16 residues. The CDR3 is CASSKEDRGNEETQYF. The CDR3 DNA sequence: TGTGCCAGCAGCAAAGAAGACAGGGGGAATGAAGAGACCCAGTACTTC.

This clone has more than one count but fewer than ten. J is TRBJ1-2 and V is TRBV6-5, with unresolved D. With 8 bases removed from V and 2 bases from J, the gap between germline ends came to 15 bases. The CDR3 has 14 residues. Germline loops: CDR1 MNHEY, CDR2 SVGAGI. CDR3 in amino acids: CASLRVGKNYGYTF. The CDR3 nucleotides read TGTGCCAGCCTCCGGGTAGGGAAGAACTATGGCTACACCTTC.

The chain joins TRBV3-1 (or the pseudogene TRBV3-2) to TRBJ2-3, with no clear D. The V end was cut by 4 bases, the J end by 1 base, with 15 bases between. CDR1 and CDR2 from the germline V gene are LGHDT and YNNKEL (reference sequence). This CDR3 is 16 amino acids long. CDR3 protein: CASSLIGRSGTDTQYF. In nucleotides, the CDR3 is TGTGCCAGCAGCCTCATCGGACGGTCCGGCACAGATACGCAGTATTTT.